The clone carrying this T cell receptor delta chain occurred a few times. Its antigen is unknown. Extracted RNA was reverse transcribed into cDNA. Pooled V-gene forward primers with one constant-region reverse primer generated the CDR3 amplicons by multiplex PCR. TCRdb re-called the multiplex PCR reads through CATT. The table has some 73,000 delta-chain clones, roughly a third seen once. Germline-derived CDR1 and CDR2 are TSWWSYY and QGS. Unmatched junction bases numbered 14, after V lost 0 bases and J lost 0 bases. The length of the CDR3 is 20 residues. The entry originates in a study of Vδ1+ human thymocytes. The study's findings and limits: In the thymus, TRG and TRD repertoires looked highly polyclonal with Gaussian CDR3 lengths. Unexpected Vdelta2 sequences could cause misinterpretation of bulk repertoire data.

What was sequenced was Vdelta1+ gamma-delta thymocytes from the thymus. Subset of the sample: FACS-sorted CD3+ TCRalphabeta- TCRVdelta1+ TCRVdelta2- thymocytes. This chain uses TRDV1 with TRDJ1; 9 bases align to TRDD3. This clonotype originated in a boy in the first two years of life who had congenital heart surgery. CDR3 sequence: CALGELTLVLGDAYTDKLIF. Here the CDR3 DNA reads TGTGCTCTTGGGGAACTGACCCTTGTACTGGGGGACGCGTACACCGATAAACTCATCTTT.